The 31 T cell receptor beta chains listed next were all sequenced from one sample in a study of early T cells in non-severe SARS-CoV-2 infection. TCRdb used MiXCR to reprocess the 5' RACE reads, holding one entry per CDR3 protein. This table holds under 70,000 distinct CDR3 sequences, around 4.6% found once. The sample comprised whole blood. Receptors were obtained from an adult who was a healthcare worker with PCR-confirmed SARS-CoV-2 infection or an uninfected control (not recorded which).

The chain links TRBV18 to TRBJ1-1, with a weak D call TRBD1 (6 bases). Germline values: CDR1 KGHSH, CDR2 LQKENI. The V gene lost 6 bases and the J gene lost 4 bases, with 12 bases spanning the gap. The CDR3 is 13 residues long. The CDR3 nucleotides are TGTGCCAGCTCCAAAGGGGGGCTCACTGAAGCTTTCTTT. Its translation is CASSKGGLTEAFF.

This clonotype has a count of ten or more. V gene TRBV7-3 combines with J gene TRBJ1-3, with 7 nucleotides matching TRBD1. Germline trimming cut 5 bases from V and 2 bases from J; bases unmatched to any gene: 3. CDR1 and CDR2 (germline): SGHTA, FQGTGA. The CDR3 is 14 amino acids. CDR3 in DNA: TGTGCCAGCAGCAAAGACAGGGCTGGAAACACCATATATTTT. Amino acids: CASSKDRAGNTIYF.

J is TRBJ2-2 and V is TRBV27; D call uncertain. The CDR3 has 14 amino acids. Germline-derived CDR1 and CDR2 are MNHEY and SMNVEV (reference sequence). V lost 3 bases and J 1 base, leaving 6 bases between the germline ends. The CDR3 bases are TGTGCCAGCAGTTTGTACAGGAACACCGGGGAGCTGTTTTTT. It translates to CASSLYRNTGELFF.

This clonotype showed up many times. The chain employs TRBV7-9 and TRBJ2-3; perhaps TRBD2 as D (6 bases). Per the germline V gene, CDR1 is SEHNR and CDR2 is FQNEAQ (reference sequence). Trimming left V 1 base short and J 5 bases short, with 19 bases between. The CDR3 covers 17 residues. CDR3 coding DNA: TGTGCCAGCAGCTTAGGGGGAGGCCTCTCGAGGGAAGATACGCAGTATTTT. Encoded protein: CASSLGGGLSREDTQYF.

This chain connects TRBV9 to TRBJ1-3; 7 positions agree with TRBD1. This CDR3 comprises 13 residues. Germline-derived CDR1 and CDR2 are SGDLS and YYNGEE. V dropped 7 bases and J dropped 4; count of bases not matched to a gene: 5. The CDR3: CASSGQIGNTIYF. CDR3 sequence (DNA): TGTGCCAGCTCGGGACAGATAGGAAACACCATATATTTT.

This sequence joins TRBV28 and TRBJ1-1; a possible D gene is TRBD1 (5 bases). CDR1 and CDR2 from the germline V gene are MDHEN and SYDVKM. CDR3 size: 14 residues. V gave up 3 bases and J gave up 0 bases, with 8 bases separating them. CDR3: CASSFYRMNTEAFF. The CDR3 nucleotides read TGTGCCAGCAGTTTTTACAGGATGAACACTGAAGCTTTCTTT. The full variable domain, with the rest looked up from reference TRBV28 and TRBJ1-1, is DVKVTQSSRYLVKRTGEKVFLECVQDMDHENMFWYRQDPGLGLRLIYFSYDVKMKEKGDIPEGYSVSREKKERFSLILESASTNQTSMYLCASSFYRMNTEAFFGQGTRLTVV.

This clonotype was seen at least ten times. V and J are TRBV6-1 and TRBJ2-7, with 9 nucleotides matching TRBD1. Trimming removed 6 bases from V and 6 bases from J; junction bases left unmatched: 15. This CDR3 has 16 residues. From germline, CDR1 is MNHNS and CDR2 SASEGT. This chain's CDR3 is CASRPPRGTGPPEQYF. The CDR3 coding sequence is TGTGCCAGCAGACCCCCGAGGGGGACAGGGCCCCCCGAGCAGTACTTC.

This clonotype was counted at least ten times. The CDR3 reads CSARWGAAAQPQHF. CDR3 in DNA: TGCAGTGCCCGCTGGGGGGCGGCGGCTCAGCCCCAGCATTTT. V usage is TRBV20-1 and J usage is TRBJ1-5; tentative D call: TRBD1 (6 bases). The CDR3 consists of 14 residues. The germline V gene has CDR1 DFQATT and CDR2 SNEGSKA (reference sequence). V was shortened by 6 bases and J by 6 bases, with 18 bases between the two germline ends.

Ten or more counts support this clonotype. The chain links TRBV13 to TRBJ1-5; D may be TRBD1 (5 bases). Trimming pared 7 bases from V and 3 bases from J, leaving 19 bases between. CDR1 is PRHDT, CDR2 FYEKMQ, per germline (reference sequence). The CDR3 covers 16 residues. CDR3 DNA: TGTGCCAGCACCCTTCTTGGGGCCACCGACAATCAGCCCCAGCATTTT. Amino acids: CASTLLGATDNQPQHF.

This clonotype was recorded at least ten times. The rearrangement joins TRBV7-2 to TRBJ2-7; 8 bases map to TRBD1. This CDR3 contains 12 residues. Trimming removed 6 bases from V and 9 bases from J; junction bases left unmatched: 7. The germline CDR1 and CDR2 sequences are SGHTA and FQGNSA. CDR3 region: CASSQYDRGQYF. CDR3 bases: TGTGCCAGCAGTCAATATGACAGGGGGCAGTACTTC.

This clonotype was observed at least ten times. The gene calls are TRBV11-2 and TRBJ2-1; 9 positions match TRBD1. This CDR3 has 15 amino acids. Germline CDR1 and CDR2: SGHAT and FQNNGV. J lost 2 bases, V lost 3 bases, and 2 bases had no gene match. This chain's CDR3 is CASSLDRGPYNEQFF. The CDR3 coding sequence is TGTGCCAGCAGCTTGGACAGGGGCCCCTACAATGAGCAGTTCTTC.

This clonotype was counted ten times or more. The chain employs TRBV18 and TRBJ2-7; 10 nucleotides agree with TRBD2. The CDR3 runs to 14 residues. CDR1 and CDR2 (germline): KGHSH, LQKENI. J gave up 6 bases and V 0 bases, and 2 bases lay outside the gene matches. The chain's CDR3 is CASSPPLAGGEQYF. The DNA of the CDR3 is TGTGCCAGCTCACCACCTTTAGCGGGAGGCGAGCAGTACTTC.

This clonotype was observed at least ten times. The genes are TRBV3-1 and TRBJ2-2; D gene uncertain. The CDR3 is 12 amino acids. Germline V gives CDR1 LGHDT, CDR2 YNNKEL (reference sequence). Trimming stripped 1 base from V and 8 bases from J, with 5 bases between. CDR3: CASSQVVGELFF. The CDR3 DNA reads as TGTGCCAGCAGCCAAGTTGTAGGGGAGCTGTTTTTT.

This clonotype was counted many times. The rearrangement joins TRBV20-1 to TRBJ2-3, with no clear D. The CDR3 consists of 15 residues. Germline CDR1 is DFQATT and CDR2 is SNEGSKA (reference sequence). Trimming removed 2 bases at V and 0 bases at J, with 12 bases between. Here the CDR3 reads CSARRWVSSTDTQYF. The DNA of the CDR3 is TGCAGTGCTAGAAGATGGGTTTCTAGCACAGATACGCAGTATTTT.

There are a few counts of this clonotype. For the CDR3, the DNA is TGCAGTGCTAGGGAGAAGGGCCACGAGCAGTACTTC. Protein sequence: CSAREKGHEQYF. This chain links TRBV20-1 with TRBJ2-7; D unclear. V was clipped by 3 bases and J by 5 bases, with 11 bases between them. The CDR3 spans 12 residues. The germline CDR1 and CDR2 sequences are DFQATT and SNEGSKA (reference sequence).

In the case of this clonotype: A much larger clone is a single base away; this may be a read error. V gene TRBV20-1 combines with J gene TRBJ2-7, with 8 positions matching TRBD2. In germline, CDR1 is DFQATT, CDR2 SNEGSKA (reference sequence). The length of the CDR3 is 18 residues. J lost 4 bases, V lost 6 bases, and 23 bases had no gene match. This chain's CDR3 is CSAPRQAGVSKETYEQYF. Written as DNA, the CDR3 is TGCAGTGCCCCACGGCAAGCGGGAGTTTCTAAAGAAACATACGAGCAGTACTTC.

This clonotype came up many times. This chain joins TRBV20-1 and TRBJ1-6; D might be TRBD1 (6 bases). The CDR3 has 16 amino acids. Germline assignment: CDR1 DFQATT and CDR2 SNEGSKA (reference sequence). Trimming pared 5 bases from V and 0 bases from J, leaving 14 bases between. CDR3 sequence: CSAPSGGLSYNSPLHF. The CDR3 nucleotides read TGCAGTGCTCCGTCGGGGGGCCTCTCCTATAATTCACCCCTCCACTTT.

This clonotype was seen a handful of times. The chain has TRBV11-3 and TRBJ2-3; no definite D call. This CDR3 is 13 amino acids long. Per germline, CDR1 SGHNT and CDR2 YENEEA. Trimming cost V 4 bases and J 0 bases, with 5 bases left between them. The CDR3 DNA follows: TGTGCCAGCAGCTCAATCAGCACAGATACGCAGTATTTT. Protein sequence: CASSSISTDTQYF.

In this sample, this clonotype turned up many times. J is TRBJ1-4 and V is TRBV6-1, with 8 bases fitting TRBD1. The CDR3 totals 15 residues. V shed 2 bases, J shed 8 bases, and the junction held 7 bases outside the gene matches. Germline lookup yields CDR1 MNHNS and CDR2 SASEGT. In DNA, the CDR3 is TGTGCCAGCAGTGAAAGGACAGGGCACTCCGAAAAACTGTTTTTT. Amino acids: CASSERTGHSEKLFF.

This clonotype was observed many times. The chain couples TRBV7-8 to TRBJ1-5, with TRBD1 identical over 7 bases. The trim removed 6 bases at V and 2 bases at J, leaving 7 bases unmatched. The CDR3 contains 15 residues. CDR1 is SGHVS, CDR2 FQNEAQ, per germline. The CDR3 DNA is TGTGCCAGCAGGCTAGGGACAGTAGGCAATCAGCCCCAGCATTTT. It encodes CASRLGTVGNQPQHF. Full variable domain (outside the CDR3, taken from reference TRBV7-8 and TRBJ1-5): GAGVSQSPRYKVAKRGQDVALRCDPISGHVSLFWYQQALGQGPEFLTYFQNEAQLDKSGLPSDRFFAERPEGSVSTLKIQRTQQEDSAVYLCASRLGTVGNQPQHFGDGTRLSIL.

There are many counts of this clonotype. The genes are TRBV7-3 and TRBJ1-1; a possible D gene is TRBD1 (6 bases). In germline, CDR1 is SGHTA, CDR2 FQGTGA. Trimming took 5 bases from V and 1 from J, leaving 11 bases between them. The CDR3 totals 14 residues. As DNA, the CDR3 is TGTGCCAGCAGCCCACAGGGATCGAACACTGAAGCTTTCTTT. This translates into CASSPQGSNTEAFF.

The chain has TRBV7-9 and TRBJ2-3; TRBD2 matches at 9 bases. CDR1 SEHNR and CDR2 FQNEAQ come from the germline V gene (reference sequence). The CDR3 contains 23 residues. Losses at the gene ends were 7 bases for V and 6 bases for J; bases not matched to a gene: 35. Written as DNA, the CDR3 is TGTGCCAGCAACCGTTCCCCGAGCATTATTTACCGTGATGTAGCGGGAGTTGGGGATACGCAGTATTTT. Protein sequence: CASNRSPSIIYRDVAGVGDTQYF.

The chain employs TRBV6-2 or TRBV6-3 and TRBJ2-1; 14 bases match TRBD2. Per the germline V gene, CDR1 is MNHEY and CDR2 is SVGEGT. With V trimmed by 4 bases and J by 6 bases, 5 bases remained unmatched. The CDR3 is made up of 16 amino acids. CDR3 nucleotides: TGTGCCAGCAGTTCCACCGGGACTAGCGGGAGCAATGAGCAGTTCTTC. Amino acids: CASSSTGTSGSNEQFF.

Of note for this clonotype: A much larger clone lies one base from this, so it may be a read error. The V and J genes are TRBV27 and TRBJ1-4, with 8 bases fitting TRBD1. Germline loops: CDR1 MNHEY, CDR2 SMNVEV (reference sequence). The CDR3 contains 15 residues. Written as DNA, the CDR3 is TGTGCCAACAGTTTTGGGACAGGTCTTAATGAAAAACTGTTTTTT. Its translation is CANSFGTGLNEKLFF.

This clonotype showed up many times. The CDR3, as DNA: TGTGCCAGCAGCTCCGGGACAGGCGTCTATGGCTACACCTTC. Its protein product is CASSSGTGVYGYTF. The genes are TRBV7-9 and TRBJ1-2, with 8 positions matching TRBD1. With 4 bases clipped from V and 4 bases from J, the junction kept 5 bases outside the gene matches. This CDR3 is built from 14 residues. Per the germline V gene, CDR1 is SEHNR and CDR2 is FQNEAQ (reference sequence).

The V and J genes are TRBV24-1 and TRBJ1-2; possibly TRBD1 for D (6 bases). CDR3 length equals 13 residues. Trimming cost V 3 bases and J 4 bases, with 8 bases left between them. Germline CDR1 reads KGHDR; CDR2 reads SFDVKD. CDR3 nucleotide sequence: TGTGCCACCAGTGATGGGACACTCTATGGCTACACCTTC. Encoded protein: CATSDGTLYGYTF.

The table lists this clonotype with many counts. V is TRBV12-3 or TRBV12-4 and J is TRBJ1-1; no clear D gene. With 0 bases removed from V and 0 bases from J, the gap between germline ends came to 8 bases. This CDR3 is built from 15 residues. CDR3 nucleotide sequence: TGTGCCAGCAGTTTAGCGCGACGGGTGAACACTGAAGCTTTCTTT. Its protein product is CASSLARRVNTEAFF.

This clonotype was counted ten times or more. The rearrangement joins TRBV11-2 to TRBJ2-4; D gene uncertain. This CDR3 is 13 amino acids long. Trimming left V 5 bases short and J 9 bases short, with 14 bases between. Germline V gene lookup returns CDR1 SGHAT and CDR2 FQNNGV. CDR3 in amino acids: CASSEDRYSIQYF. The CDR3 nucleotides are TGTGCCAGCAGCGAGGACCGCTATAGCATTCAGTACTTC. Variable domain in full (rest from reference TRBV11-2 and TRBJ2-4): EAGVAQSPRYKIIEKRQSVAFWCNPISGHATLYWYQQILGQGPKLLIQFQNNGVVDDSQLPKDRFSAERLKGVDSTLKIQPAKLEDSAVYLCASSEDRYSIQYFGAGTRLSVL.

For the CDR3, the DNA is TGTGCCAGCAGCCCCCTGACTAGCGAGAACACCGGGGAGCTGTTTTTT. This gives the protein CASSPLTSENTGELFF. The rearrangement links TRBV7-3 to TRBJ2-2; 8 bases are shared with TRBD2. Germline V CDR1 and CDR2: SGHTA, FQGTGA. The CDR3 runs 16 residues. V trimming: 5 bases; J trimming: 1 base; junction bases outside the gene matches: 6. Full variable domain (missing parts from reference TRBV7-3 and TRBJ2-2): GAGVSQTPSNKVTEKGKYVELRCDPISGHTALYWYRQSLGQGPEFLIYFQGTGAADDSGLPNDRFFAVRPEGSVSTLKIQRTERGDSAVYLCASSPLTSENTGELFFGEGSRLTVL.

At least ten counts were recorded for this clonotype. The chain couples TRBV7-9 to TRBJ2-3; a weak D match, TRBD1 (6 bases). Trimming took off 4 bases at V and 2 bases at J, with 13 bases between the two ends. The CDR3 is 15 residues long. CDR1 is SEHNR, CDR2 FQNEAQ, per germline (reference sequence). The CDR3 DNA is TGTGCCAGCAGCTCGGACAGCCTCACCACAGATACGCAGTATTTT. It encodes CASSSDSLTTDTQYF.

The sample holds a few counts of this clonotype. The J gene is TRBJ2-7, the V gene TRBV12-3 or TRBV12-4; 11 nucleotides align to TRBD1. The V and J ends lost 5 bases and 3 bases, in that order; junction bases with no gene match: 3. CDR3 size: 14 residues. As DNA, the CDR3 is TGTGCCAGCAGTCTCGGGACAGGGGGCTACGAGCAGTACTTC. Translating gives CASSLGTGGYEQYF.